This T cell receptor (beta chain) derives from a study of cytomegalovirus exposure and HLA in healthy donors. Notes on the study in general: Some V segments, TRBV6-2 and TRBV6-3 among them, were indistinguishable and were therefore excluded. An analysis was carried out later, and it reportedly showed fewer N-insertions in an Asian-associated ancestry cluster than the approximately 700-donor mean.

To note about this clone: Its antigen is still unknown.

PCR primers comprised 60 Vbeta and 13 Jbeta primers. Some clones are missing from TCRdb's copy, which holds only in-frame ones; the method was immunoSEQ multiplex PCR. The sample carries 160,000 or so clones, roughly four fifths recorded once. The CDR3 is 13 residues long. V was pared by 1 base and J by 0 bases, with 4 bases between. CDR1 is SGHVS, CDR2 FNYEAQ, per germline. The sequenced sample consisted of PBMCs. The V and J genes are TRBV7-6 and TRBJ2-7, with D hard to call. The clonotype originates from a woman between 45 and 65 years old in good health and CMV-seronegative. This CDR3 reads CASSLDSSYEQYF. As DNA, the CDR3 is TGTGCCAGCAGCTTAGACAGCTCCTACGAGCAGTACTTC.